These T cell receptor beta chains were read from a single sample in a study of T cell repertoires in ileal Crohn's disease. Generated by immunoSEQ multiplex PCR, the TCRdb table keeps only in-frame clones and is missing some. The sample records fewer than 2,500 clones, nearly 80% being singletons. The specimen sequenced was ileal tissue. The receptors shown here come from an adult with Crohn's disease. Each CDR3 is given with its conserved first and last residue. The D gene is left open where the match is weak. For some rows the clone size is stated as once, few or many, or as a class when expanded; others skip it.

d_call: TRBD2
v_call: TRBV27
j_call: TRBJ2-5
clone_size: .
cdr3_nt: TGTGCCAGCAGTTCTCCTCTAGCGGGAGTAACTGGGACCCAGTACTTC
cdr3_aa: CASSSPLAGVTGTQYF

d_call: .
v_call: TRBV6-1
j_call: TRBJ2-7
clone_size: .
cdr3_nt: TGTGCCAGCAGTGCAGGAAAAGCCTACGAGCAGTACTTC
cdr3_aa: CASSAGKAYEQYF

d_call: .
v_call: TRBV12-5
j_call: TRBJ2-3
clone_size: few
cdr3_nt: TGTGCTAGTGGAACAAAGACAGATACGCAGTATTTT
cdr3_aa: CASGTKTDTQYF

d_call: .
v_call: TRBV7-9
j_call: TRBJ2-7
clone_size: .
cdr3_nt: TGTGCCAGTGGCGGGCCTACCTACGAGCAGTACTTC
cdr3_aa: CASGGPTYEQYF

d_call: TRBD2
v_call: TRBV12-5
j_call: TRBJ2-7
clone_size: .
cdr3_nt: TGTGCTAGTGAAAGAGCGGGGATCTACGAGCAGTACTTC
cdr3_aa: CASERAGIYEQYF

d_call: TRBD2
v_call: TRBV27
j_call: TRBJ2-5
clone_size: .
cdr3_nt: TGTGCCAGCAGGGGGCTAGCGGGAGGAGAGACCCAGTACTTC
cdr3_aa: CASRGLAGGETQYF

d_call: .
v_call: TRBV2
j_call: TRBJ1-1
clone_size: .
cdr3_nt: TGTGCCAGCGGAGACGTCCTGAACACTGAAGCTTTCTTT
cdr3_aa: CASGDVLNTEAFF

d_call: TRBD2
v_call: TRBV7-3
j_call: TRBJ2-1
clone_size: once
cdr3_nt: TGTGCCAGCAGCTCGCCTTTCAGCGGGGGAAATGAGCAGTTCTTC
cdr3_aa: CASSSPFSGGNEQFF

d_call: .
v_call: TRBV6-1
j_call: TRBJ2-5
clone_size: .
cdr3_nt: TGTGCCAGCAGTGAATTCCGAACTGGACTAACCCAAGAGACCCAGTACTTC
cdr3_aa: CASSEFRTGLTQETQYF

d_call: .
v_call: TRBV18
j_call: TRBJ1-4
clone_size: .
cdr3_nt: TGTGCCAGCTCACCACCCTCAGTTGAAAAACTGTTTTTT
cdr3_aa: CASSPPSVEKLFF

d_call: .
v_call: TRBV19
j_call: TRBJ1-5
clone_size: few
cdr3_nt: TGTGCCAGTAGTGTCGGACAGTTCAATCAGCCCCAGCATTTT
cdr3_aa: CASSVGQFNQPQHF

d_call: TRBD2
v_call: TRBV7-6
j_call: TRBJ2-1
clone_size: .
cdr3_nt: TGTGCCAGCAGCTCCCTGGGGGGGGGAAACAATGAGCAGTTCTTC
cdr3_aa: CASSSLGGGNNEQFF

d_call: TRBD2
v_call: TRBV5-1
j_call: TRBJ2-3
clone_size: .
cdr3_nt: TGCGCCAGCAGTTTGGCGGGAGTTTTAGCAGATACGCAGTATTTT
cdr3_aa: CASSLAGVLADTQYF

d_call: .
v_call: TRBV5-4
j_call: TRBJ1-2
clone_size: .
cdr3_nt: TGTGCCAGCAGCTTGGAAATCCGAGAGAACTATGGCTACACCTTC
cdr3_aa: CASSLEIRENYGYTF

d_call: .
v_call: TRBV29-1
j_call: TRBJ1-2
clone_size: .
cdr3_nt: TGCAGCGTTCCAGTTAACTATGGCTACACCTTC
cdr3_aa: CSVPVNYGYTF

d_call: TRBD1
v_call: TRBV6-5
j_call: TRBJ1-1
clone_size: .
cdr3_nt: TGTGCCAGCAGTTACACGACAGGGCCTGAAGCTTTCTTT
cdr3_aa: CASSYTTGPEAFF

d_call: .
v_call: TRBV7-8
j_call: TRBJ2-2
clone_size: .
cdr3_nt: TGTGCCAGCAGCTTAGATGCGTCGGGGAACACCGGGGAGCTGTTTTTT
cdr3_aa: CASSLDASGNTGELFF

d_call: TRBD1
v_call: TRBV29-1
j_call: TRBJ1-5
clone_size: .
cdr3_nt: TGCAGCGTTAGACAGGGGGGAAGCAATCAGCCCCAGCATTTT
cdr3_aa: CSVRQGGSNQPQHF

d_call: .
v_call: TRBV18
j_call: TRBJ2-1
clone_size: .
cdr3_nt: TGTGCCAGCTCACTGGAGGACAATGAGCAGTTCTTC
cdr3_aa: CASSLEDNEQFF

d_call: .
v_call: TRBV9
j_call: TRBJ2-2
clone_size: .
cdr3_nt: TGTGCCAGCAATGTGGGAGCAGCCTCAGATACCGGGGAGCTGTTTTTT
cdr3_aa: CASNVGAASDTGELFF

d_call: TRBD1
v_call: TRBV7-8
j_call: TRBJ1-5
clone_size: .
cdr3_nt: TGTGCCAGCAGCCGCGACAGGGACCAGCCCCAGCATTTT
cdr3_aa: CASSRDRDQPQHF

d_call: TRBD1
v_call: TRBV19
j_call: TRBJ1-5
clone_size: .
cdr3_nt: TGTGCCAGTAGCCAAACAGGGGAAAGCAATCAGCCCCAGCATTTT
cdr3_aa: CASSQTGESNQPQHF

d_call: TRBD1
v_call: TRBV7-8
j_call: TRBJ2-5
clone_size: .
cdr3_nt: TGTGCCAGCAGCTCCCCGGACAGGGTAGAAGAGACCCAGTACTTC
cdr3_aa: CASSSPDRVEETQYF

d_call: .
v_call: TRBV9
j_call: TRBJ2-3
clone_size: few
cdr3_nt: TGTGCCAGCAGCCTGACTCGAATCACAGATACGCAGTATTTT
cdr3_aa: CASSLTRITDTQYF

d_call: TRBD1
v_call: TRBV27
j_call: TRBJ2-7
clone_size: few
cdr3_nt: TGTGCCAGCAGCCCCGGGACAGGGGGCCGCGAGCAGTACTTC
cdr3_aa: CASSPGTGGREQYF

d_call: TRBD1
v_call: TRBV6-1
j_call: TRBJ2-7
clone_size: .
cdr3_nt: TGTGCCAGCAGTGAATCGTCGGACAGGGGTACCTACGAGCAGTACTTC
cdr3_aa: CASSESSDRGTYEQYF

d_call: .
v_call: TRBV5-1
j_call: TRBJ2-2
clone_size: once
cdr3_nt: TGCGCCAGCAGCTTGGTCGAGGGATCCACCGGGGAGCTGTTTTTT
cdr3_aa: CASSLVEGSTGELFF

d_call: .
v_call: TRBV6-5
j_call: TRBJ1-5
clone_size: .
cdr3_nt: TGTGCCAGCGGTTTGGCCAGGGGACATCAGCCCCAGCATTTT
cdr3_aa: CASGLARGHQPQHF

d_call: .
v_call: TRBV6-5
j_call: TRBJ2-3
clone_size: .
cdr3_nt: TGTGCCAGCAAAAGGGGGTACGGGGGGACAGATACGCAGTATTTT
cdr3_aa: CASKRGYGGTDTQYF